Below are 8 T cell receptor beta chains sequenced from a single sample in a study of T cells in Graves' hyperthyroidism and ophthalmopathy. TCR beta CDR3 regions were amplified from RNA. Primed by the HTBI set, a first-round RT-PCR was run on the TCR CDR3. TCRdb recomputed calls from the multiplex PCR reads with MiXCR, one row per CDR3 protein. The sample holds more than 500,000 distinct CDR3 sequences, about 14% seen once. Sample: blood. These receptors were taken from a woman aged 40 to 50 with Graves' hyperthyroidism.

This rearrangement joins TRBV9 to TRBJ1-3, with TRBD1 identical over 7 bases. With 2 bases clipped from V and 0 bases from J, the junction kept 5 bases outside the gene matches. This CDR3 contains 16 residues. Germline assignment: CDR1 SGDLS and CDR2 YYNGEE. CDR3 protein: CASSVGDSNSGNTIYF. Written as DNA, the CDR3 is TGTGCCAGCAGCGTGGGGGACAGCAACTCTGGAAACACCATATATTTT.

This chain links TRBV20-1 with TRBJ2-5, with TRBD2 identical over 12 bases. V trimming: 6 bases; J trimming: 5 bases; junction bases outside the gene matches: 4. The germline V gene encodes CDR1 DFQATT and CDR2 SNEGSKA (reference sequence). This CDR3 comprises 13 residues. The CDR3 spells CSARTSGMETQYF. The CDR3 DNA follows: TGCAGTGCCCGGACTAGCGGGATGGAGACCCAGTACTTC.

For this clonotype: A much more abundant neighbour one base away suggests this may be a read error. The chain combines TRBV5-1 with TRBJ2-7, with 10 bases that match TRBD2. Germline V gives CDR1 SGHRS, CDR2 YFSETQ. This CDR3 has 18 amino acids. CDR3 coding DNA: TGCGCCTGCAGCTTGGCGGTTACTAGCGGGGAGAGCTCCTACGAGCAGTACTTC. Amino acids: CACSLAVTSGESSYEQYF.

This clonotype was detected a few times. The CDR3: CASSQFASGSYEQYF. The CDR3 region has the DNA TGCGCCAGCAGCCAGTTCGCTAGCGGATCCTACGAGCAGTACTTC. J is TRBJ2-7 and V is TRBV4-1, with 7 bases aligning to TRBD2. Germline lookup yields CDR1 MGHRA and CDR2 YSYEKL. CDR3 length: 15 residues. With 3 bases clipped from V and 1 base from J, the junction kept 6 bases outside the gene matches.

The chain combines TRBV6-1 with TRBJ2-5; possibly TRBD2 for D (5 bases). CDR1 is MNHNS, CDR2 SASEGT, per germline. Trimming removed 6 bases from V and 2 bases from J, with 10 bases in between. The CDR3 spans 13 residues. The CDR3 sequence: CASRGLDQETQYF. CDR3 nucleotide sequence: TGTGCCAGCAGAGGACTGGATCAAGAGACCCAGTACTTC.

This clonotype has a handful of counts. A much larger clone is a single base away; this may be a read error. This likely comes from a read error, as the CDR3 has no conserved phenylalanine or tryptophan at its end. V and J are TRBV5-1 and TRBJ1-1, with 9 bases lining up with TRBD1. Germline CDR1 is SGHRS and CDR2 is YFSETQ. The CDR3 loop spans 14 amino acids. V gave up 4 bases and J gave up 5 bases; unmatched junction bases: 6. In nucleotides, the CDR3 is TGCGCCAGCAGCAAAGGACAGGGGATTACTGAAGCTTTCTCT. Residues: CASSKGQGITEAFS.

This clonotype was detected ten times or more. The gene calls are TRBV2 and TRBJ2-5, with TRBD1 matching 9 bases. Per germline, CDR1 SNHLY and CDR2 FYNNEI. After removal of 0 bases from V and 5 bases from J, the junction contained 10 bases not matched to a gene. This CDR3 contains 17 residues. CDR3 DNA: TGTGCCAGCAGTGAAGCAACAGGGGGCTTTTTTCGTGAGACCCAGTACTTC. Amino acids: CASSEATGGFFRETQYF.

This clonotype was seen repeatedly, ten times or more. This chain links TRBV28 with TRBJ2-1; tentative D call: TRBD1 (6 bases). This CDR3 is 16 amino acids long. Trimming pared 10 bases from V and 0 bases from J, leaving 19 bases between. Germline V gene lookup returns CDR1 MDHEN and CDR2 SYDVKM. CDR3 nucleotide sequence: TGTGCCACCATTTCCCTTGACAGGAGCTCCTACAATGAGCAGTTCTTC. Amino acids: CATISLDRSSYNEQFF.